These 26 T cell receptor beta chains originate from one sample sequenced in a study of identical twins. MiXCR, run by TCRdb on the 5' RACE reads, gives a single entry per CDR3 protein. The sample includes 240,000 or so distinct CDR3 sequences, roughly an eighth seen only once; the top ten take 4%. This same sample was also taken into another study, of yellow fever vaccine responses in identical twins.

Sequencing input: memory (CD45RO+) T cells sorted from blood. These receptors were collected from a woman under 30 in good health.

This sequence joins TRBV11-2 and TRBJ2-1; 8 bases match TRBD1. The ends lost 4 bases at V and 2 bases at J; junction bases unmatched: 4. This CDR3 is built from 15 residues. CDR1 and CDR2 (germline): SGHAT, FQNNGV. DNA for the CDR3: TGTGCCAGCAGCTCCGCAGGGGGCCCCTACAATGAGCAGTTCTTC. It translates to CASSSAGGPYNEQFF.

This rearrangement joins TRBV11-1 to TRBJ2-1, with TRBD1 identical over 8 bases. Trimming removed 4 bases from V and 8 bases from J; junction bases left unmatched: 10. The germline V gene has CDR1 SGHAT and CDR2 FQDESV (reference sequence). This CDR3 has 15 amino acids. The CDR3 region is CASSSGGRFRDEQFF. The CDR3 DNA follows: TGTGCCAGCAGCTCAGGGGGCAGGTTCAGGGATGAGCAGTTCTTC.

This clonotype was seen more than once but under ten times. The rearrangement joins TRBV7-2 to TRBJ2-1, with TRBD2 matching 12 bases. Trimming at V came to 4 bases and at J to 6 bases, leaving 7 bases not matched to a gene. The CDR3 sequence is 16 residues long. Germline-derived CDR1 and CDR2 are SGHTA and FQGNSA. CDR3 amino acids: CASSSRTSGNPNEQFF. Here the CDR3 DNA reads TGTGCCAGCAGCTCGAGGACTAGCGGGAACCCCAATGAGCAGTTCTTC.

The table lists this clonotype with many counts. The chain is built from TRBV5-1 and TRBJ2-3; D unresolved. The germline V gene has CDR1 SGHRS and CDR2 YFSETQ. V lost 3 bases and J 0 bases, leaving 14 bases between the germline ends. The CDR3 runs 16 residues. This CDR3 reads CASSYRSPSSTDTQYF. Here the CDR3 DNA reads TGCGCCAGCAGCTATAGGAGCCCTTCTAGCACAGATACGCAGTATTTT.

The chain couples TRBV11-2 to TRBJ2-1, with TRBD2 matching 12 bases. This CDR3 contains 18 residues. The junction had 12 bases not matched to a gene; V was cut back by 5 bases and J by 4 bases. Germline lookup yields CDR1 SGHAT and CDR2 FQNNGV. CDR3 protein: CASSPKLAGGPRYNEQFF. Written as DNA, the CDR3 is TGTGCCAGCAGCCCCAAACTAGCGGGGGGACCACGGTACAATGAGCAGTTCTTC.

The V and J genes are TRBV2 and TRBJ2-3, with 15 bases matching TRBD2. This CDR3 is built from 19 residues. From germline, CDR1 is SNHLY and CDR2 FYNNEI. V was clipped by 4 bases and J by 5 bases; unmatched bases: 13. CDR3 residues: CASSGPGLAGGPALDTQYF. The CDR3 DNA reads TGTGCCAGCAGTGGACCGGGACTAGCGGGGGGACCCGCCCTAGATACGCAGTATTTT.

This clonotype was observed a few times. The rearrangement joins TRBV28 to TRBJ2-5; D remains unclear. This CDR3 contains 16 residues. V gave up 4 bases and J gave up 1 base, with 16 bases separating them. Germline CDR1 is MDHEN and CDR2 is SYDVKM. The CDR3 sequence: CASSSPTAGSQETQYF. CDR3 sequence (DNA): TGTGCCAGCAGTTCCCCCACGGCCGGGTCCCAAGAGACCCAGTACTTC.

J is TRBJ2-1 and V is TRBV9; 7 positions match TRBD2. V was clipped by 4 bases and J by 6 bases; unmatched bases: 13. Germline lookup yields CDR1 SGDLS and CDR2 YYNGEE. The CDR3 runs to 16 residues. The chain's CDR3 is CASSPPGLQKGNEQFF. The CDR3 DNA is TGTGCCAGCAGCCCTCCGGGACTACAAAAGGGCAATGAGCAGTTCTTC.

Ten or more counts support this clonotype. The CDR3 coding sequence is TGTGCCAGCAGCTTAGGATTGGATACGCAGTATTTT. Amino acids: CASSLGLDTQYF. The chain joins TRBV7-9 to TRBJ2-3; D unclear. V lost 1 base and J lost 6, with 5 bases in between. CDR3 length: 12 residues. The germline V gene has CDR1 SEHNR and CDR2 FQNEAQ (reference sequence).

The rearrangement joins TRBV20-1 to TRBJ1-2; 9 bases fit TRBD1. After removal of 2 bases from V and 3 bases from J, the junction contained 13 bases not matched to a gene. Looked up from germline, CDR1 is DFQATT and CDR2 is SNEGSKA (reference sequence). The CDR3 sequence is 17 residues long. CDR3 nucleotide sequence: TGCAGTGCTAGATATACCGGGACAGGGAAATCGTACTATGGCTACACCTTC. Translated: CSARYTGTGKSYYGYTF.

This clonotype was detected a few times. This chain uses TRBV3-1 with TRBJ2-1; no clear D. Germline CDR1 is LGHDT and CDR2 is YNNKEL (reference sequence). The CDR3 sequence is 15 residues long. The V gene lost 0 bases and the J gene lost 4 bases, with 10 bases spanning the gap. CDR3 in DNA: TGTGCCAGCAGCCAAGATCGCGGACGATACAATGAGCAGTTCTTC. Protein: CASSQDRGRYNEQFF.

This clonotype was detected a few times. The V call is TRBV5-4, the J call TRBJ2-1, with a tentative D call TRBD1 (5 bases). V dropped 4 bases and J dropped 0 bases, with 14 bases sitting between them. CDR3 length: 16 amino acids. The germline gives CDR1 SGHNT, CDR2 YYREEE (reference sequence). CDR3 sequence: CASSREQASSYNEQFF. As DNA, the CDR3 is TGTGCCAGCAGCCGCGAACAGGCGAGCTCCTACAATGAGCAGTTCTTC.

This clonotype was found a few times. This chain joins TRBV18 and TRBJ1-2, with a weak D call TRBD1 (5 bases). Germline loops: CDR1 KGHSH, CDR2 LQKENI. Trimming left V 3 bases short and J 8 bases short, with 16 bases between. This CDR3 has 14 amino acids. The CDR3 DNA follows: TGTGCCAGCTCACCTGGGCAGGGAAATTTAGGCTACACCTTC. Its translation: CASSPGQGNLGYTF.

V and J are TRBV19 and TRBJ1-1, with 7 bases that match TRBD1. Per germline, CDR1 LNHDA and CDR2 SQIVND (reference sequence). After removal of 7 bases from V and 1 base from J, the junction contained 6 bases not matched to a gene. This CDR3 has 14 residues. DNA of the CDR3: TGTGCCAGTACGACAGGGAGGTGGAACACTGAAGCTTTCTTT. Amino acid sequence: CASTTGRWNTEAFF.

V usage is TRBV19 and J usage is TRBJ2-1; D unresolved. The CDR3 consists of 15 residues. Between the trimmed V and J ends, which lost 5 bases and 4 bases, there was a span of 15 bases. CDR1 and CDR2 (germline): LNHDA, SQIVND (reference sequence). The CDR3 bases are TGTGCCAGTAGTCTCTGGCAGTCCCTTTACAATGAGCAGTTCTTC. This encodes CASSLWQSLYNEQFF.

This chain connects TRBV19 to TRBJ2-6; TRBD1 might be the D (6 bases). The V gene lost 5 bases and the J gene lost 4 bases, with 12 bases spanning the gap. The CDR3 runs 15 residues. Looked up from germline, CDR1 is LNHDA and CDR2 is SQIVND (reference sequence). CDR3 nucleotides: TGTGCCAGTAGTTCATCAGGGGCCGGGGCCAACGTCCTGACTTTC. Protein: CASSSSGAGANVLTF.

The rearrangement uses TRBV20-1 and TRBJ2-3; 9 bases are a match to TRBD1. Germline V gene lookup returns CDR1 DFQATT and CDR2 SNEGSKA (reference sequence). The junction had 7 bases not matched to a gene; V was cut back by 7 bases and J by 5 bases. The CDR3 extends over 13 amino acids. The CDR3 nucleotides are TGCAGTGTCGGACAGGGGTTGGTAGATACGCAGTATTTT. Translation: CSVGQGLVDTQYF.

This clonotype was detected a few times. The chain's CDR3 is CASSRTGDIGQPQHF. Written as DNA, the CDR3 is TGTGCCAGCAGCCGGACAGGGGATATCGGTCAGCCCCAGCATTTT. This chain links TRBV7-8 with TRBJ1-5; 9 bases are a match to TRBD1. CDR3 length equals 15 residues. In germline, CDR1 is SGHVS, CDR2 FQNEAQ. The V gene end was trimmed by 5 bases and the J gene end by 6 bases; junction bases not matched to a gene: 8. Full variable domain (remainder filled in from reference TRBV7-8 and TRBJ1-5): GAGVSQSPRYKVAKRGQDVALRCDPISGHVSLFWYQQALGQGPEFLTYFQNEAQLDKSGLPSDRFFAERPEGSVSTLKIQRTQQEDSAVYLCASSRTGDIGQPQHFGDGTRLSIL.

A note on this clonotype: Just one base apart from a much larger clone, this may be a read error. The rearrangement uses TRBV20-1 and TRBJ2-1; D might be TRBD1 (6 bases). The CDR3 is 15 residues long. Germline CDR1 DFQATT, CDR2 SNEGSKA (reference sequence). CDR3 nucleotide sequence: TGCAGAGCTAGTACCCACGGCAGGGGCGACAATGAGCAGTTCTTC. It yields the protein CRASTHGRGDNEQFF.

This clonotype occurred a few times. The CDR3 sequence: CASSFKHGTEAFF. As DNA, the CDR3 is TGTGCCAGCAGCTTCAAACACGGCACTGAAGCTTTCTTT. The V and J genes are TRBV7-2 and TRBJ1-1, with D unresolved. V lost 3 bases, J lost 4 bases, and 9 bases lay in between. Germline CDR1 SGHTA, CDR2 FQGNSA. The CDR3 consists of 13 residues.

The chain carries TRBV3-1 and TRBJ2-3, with TRBD2 matching 8 bases. This CDR3 has 16 amino acids. Per the germline V gene, CDR1 is LGHDT and CDR2 is YNNKEL (reference sequence). The J segment lost 3 bases and the V segment lost 0 bases, leaving 5 bases of the junction unmatched. The CDR3 nucleotides are TGTGCCAGCAGCCAAGACACGGGGGGGCCGACAGATACGCAGTATTTT. Its translation: CASSQDTGGPTDTQYF.

The V call is TRBV2, the J call TRBJ2-7; unclear D gene. Between the trimmed V and J ends, which lost 8 bases and 0 bases, there was a span of 11 bases. The CDR3 extends over 13 amino acids. Germline V CDR1 and CDR2: SNHLY, FYNNEI. The CDR3 region is CASGIRSSYEQYF. CDR3 coding DNA: TGTGCCAGCGGAATCAGAAGCTCCTACGAGCAGTACTTC. Together with reference TRBV2 and TRBJ2-7, the CDR3 gives the full variable domain: EPEVTQTPSHQVTQMGQEVILRCVPISNHLYFYWYRQILGQKVEFLVSFYNNEISEKSEIFDDQFSVERPDGSNFTLKIRSTKLEDSAMYFCASGIRSSYEQYFGPGTRLTVT.

This clonotype showed up many times. This sequence joins TRBV12-3 or TRBV12-4 and TRBJ2-2; D gene unclear. V was clipped by 2 bases and J by 8 bases, with 6 bases between them. This CDR3 is built from 12 residues. The CDR3 region has the DNA TGTGCCAGCAGTTTAAGGGAAGGGGAGCTGTTTTTT. Its protein is CASSLREGELFF.

Comment on this clonotype: A read error may produce the germline difference seen at one junction end. V and J are TRBV20-1 and TRBJ2-3, with 7 bases identical to TRBD1. CDR1 is DFQATT and CDR2 is SNEGSKA in the germline V gene (reference sequence). The CDR3 runs 17 residues. CDR3 nucleotide sequence: TGCTGTGCTAGCCTCATGGGCAGGGCAGGGGGTTCAGATACGCAGTATTTT. It specifies CCASLMGRAGGSDTQYF.

This clonotype was recorded at least ten times. The chain links TRBV9 to TRBJ2-2; D is ambiguous. This CDR3 region has 17 residues. Germline CDR1 SGDLS, CDR2 YYNGEE. The V gene lost 0 bases and the J gene lost 3 bases, with 15 bases spanning the gap. The CDR3 region has the DNA TGTGCCAGCAGCGTAGGAGGCCTAAGCTCCCACACCGGGGAGCTGTTTTTT. Translating it yields CASSVGGLSSHTGELFF.

This clonotype was seen a few times. The chain uses TRBV27 and TRBJ2-7, with 7 bases matching TRBD2. The CDR3 has 14 residues. Germline V CDR1 and CDR2: MNHEY, SMNVEV (reference sequence). J lost 2 bases, V lost 2 bases, and 3 bases had no gene match. CDR3 bases: TGTGCCAGCAGTTTACTCGGGACTACCTACGAGCAGTACTTC. Translating gives CASSLLGTTYEQYF.